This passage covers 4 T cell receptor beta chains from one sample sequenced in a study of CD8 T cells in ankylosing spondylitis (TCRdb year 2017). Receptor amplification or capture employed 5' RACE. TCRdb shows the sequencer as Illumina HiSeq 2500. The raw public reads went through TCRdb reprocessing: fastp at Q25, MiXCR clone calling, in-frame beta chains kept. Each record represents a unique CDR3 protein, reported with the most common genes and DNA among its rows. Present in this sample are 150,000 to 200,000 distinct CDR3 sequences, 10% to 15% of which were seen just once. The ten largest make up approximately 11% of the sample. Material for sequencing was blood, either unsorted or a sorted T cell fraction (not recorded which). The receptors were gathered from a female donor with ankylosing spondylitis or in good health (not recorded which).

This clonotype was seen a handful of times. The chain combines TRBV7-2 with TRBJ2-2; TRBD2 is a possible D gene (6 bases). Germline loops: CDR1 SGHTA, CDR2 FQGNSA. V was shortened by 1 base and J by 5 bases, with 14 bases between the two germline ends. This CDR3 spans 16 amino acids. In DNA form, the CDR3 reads TGTGCCAGCAGCTTAGATGGAGGGGTAAAGACCGGGGAGCTGTTTTTT. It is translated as CASSLDGGVKTGELFF.

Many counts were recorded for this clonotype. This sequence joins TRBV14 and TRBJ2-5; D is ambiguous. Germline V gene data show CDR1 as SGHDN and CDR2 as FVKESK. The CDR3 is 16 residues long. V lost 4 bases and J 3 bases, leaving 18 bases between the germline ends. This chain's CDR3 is CASSPRLIWDKETQYF. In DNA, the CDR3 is TGTGCCAGCAGCCCACGACTGATATGGGATAAAGAGACCCAGTACTTC.

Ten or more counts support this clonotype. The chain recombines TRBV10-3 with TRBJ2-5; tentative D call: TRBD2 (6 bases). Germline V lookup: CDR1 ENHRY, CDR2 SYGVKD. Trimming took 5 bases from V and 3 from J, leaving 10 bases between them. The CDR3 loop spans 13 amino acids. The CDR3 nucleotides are TGTGCCATCAGTAATAGCGGAGAAGAGACCCAGTACTTC. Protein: CAISNSGEETQYF.

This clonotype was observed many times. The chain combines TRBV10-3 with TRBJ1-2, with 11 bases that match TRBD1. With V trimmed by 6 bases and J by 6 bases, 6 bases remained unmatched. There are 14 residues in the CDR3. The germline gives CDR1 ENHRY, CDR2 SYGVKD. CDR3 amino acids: CAISIGTGGNGYTF. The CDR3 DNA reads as TGTGCCATCAGCATTGGGACAGGGGGTAATGGCTACACCTTC.